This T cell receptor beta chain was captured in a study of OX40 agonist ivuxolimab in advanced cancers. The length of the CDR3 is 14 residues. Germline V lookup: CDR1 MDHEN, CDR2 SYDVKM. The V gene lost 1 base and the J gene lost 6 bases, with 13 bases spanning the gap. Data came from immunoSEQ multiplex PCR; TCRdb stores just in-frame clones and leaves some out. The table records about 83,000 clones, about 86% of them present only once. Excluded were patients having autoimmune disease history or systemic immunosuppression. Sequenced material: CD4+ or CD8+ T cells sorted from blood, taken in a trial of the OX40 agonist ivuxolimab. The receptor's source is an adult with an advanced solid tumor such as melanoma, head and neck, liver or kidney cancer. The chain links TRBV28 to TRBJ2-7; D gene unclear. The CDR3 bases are TGTGCCAGCAGTTTATCTTACGCCCTGGGCGAGCAGTACTTC. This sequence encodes CASSLSYALGEQYF.